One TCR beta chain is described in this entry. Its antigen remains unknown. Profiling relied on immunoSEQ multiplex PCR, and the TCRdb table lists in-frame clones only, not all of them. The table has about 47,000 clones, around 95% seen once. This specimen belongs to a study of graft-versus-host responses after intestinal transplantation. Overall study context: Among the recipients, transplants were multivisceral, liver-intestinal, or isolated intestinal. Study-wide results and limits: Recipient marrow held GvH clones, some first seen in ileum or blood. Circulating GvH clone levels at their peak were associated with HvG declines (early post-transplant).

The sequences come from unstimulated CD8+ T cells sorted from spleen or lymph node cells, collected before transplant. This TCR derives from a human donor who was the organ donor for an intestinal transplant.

This CDR3 reads CASGRVASEQYF. DNA for the CDR3: TGTGCCAGCGGCAGGGTTGCTTCCGAGCAGTACTTC. The chain uses TRBV9 and TRBJ2-7, with D possibly matching TRBD1 (5 bases). The CDR3 runs 12 residues. The germline V gene encodes CDR1 SGDLS and CDR2 YYNGEE. V lost 7 bases and J 6 bases, leaving 14 bases between the germline ends.